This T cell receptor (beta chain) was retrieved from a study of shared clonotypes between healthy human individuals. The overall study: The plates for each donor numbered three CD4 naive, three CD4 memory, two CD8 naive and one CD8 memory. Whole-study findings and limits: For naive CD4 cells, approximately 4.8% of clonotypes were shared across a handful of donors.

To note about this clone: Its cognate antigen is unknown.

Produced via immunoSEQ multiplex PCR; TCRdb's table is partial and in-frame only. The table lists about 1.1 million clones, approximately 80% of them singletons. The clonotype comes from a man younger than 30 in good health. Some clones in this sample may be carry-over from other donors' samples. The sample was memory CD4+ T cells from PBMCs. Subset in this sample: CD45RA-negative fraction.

The CDR3: CASSVEWDGTGGYTF. The CDR3 nucleotides are TGTGCCAGCAGCGTAGAGTGGGACGGTACGGGAGGCTACACCTTC. The V call is TRBV9, the J call TRBJ1-2; weak D call: TRBD1 (5 bases). CDR1 and CDR2 from the germline V gene are SGDLS and YYNGEE. Trimming pared 0 bases from V and 8 bases from J, leaving 17 bases between. There are 15 residues in the CDR3.